The following is a TCR beta chain sequence with its context. Sequencing used immunoSEQ multiplex PCR; TCRdb keeps in-frame clones, though not all of them. The data contain 70,000 to 85,000 clones, about 97% of them singletons. The germline V gene has CDR1 SGHDT and CDR2 YYEEEE. Trimming at V came to 2 bases and at J to 0 bases, leaving 6 bases not matched to a gene. This CDR3 region has 16 residues. These data come from a study of technical replicates of blood from several donors. Material: T cells isolated from PBMCs. The chain recombines TRBV5-6 with TRBJ2-5, with 8 bases aligning to TRBD2. The source of this sequence is a human donor in good health. CDR3: CASSLYIGGDQETQYF. CDR3 nucleotide sequence: TGTGCCAGCAGCTTATATATCGGGGGGGACCAAGAGACCCAGTACTTC.